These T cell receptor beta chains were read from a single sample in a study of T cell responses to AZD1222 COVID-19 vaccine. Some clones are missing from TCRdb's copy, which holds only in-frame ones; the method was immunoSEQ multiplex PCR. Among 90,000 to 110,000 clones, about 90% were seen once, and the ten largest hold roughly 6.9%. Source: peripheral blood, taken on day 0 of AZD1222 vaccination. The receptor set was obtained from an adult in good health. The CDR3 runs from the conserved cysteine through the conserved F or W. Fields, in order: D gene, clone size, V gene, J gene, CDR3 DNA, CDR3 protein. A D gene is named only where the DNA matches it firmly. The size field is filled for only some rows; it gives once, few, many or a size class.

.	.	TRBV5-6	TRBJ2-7	TGTGCCAGCAGCTGGGGGGACAGCTACGAGCAGTACTTC	CASSWGDSYEQYF
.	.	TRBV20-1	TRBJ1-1	TGCAGTGCTAGAGAAGTCACTGAAGCTTTCTTT	CSAREVTEAFF
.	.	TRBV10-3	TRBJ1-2	TGTGCCAGTAACCAGGGTAATTATGGCTACACCTTC	CASNQGNYGYTF
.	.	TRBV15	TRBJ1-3	TGTGCCACCAGCAGAGATCAGGGTTCTGGAAACACCATATATTTT	CATSRDQGSGNTIYF
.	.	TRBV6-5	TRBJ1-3	TGTGCCAGCGGGATACACAACTCTGGAAACACCATATATTTT	CASGIHNSGNTIYF
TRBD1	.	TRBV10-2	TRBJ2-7	TGCGCCAGCAGTGGGCCGGGACAGGGTTCAAACGAGCAGTACTTC	CASSGPGQGSNEQYF
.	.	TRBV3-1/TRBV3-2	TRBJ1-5	TGTGCCAGCAGCCAAGTTAGTAGCAATCAGCCCCAGCATTTT	CASSQVSSNQPQHF
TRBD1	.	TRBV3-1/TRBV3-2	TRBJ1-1	TGTGCCAGCAGCCACCAGGGGGCGCGGATTGAAGCTTTCTTT	CASSHQGARIEAFF
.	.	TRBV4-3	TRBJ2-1	TGCGCCAGCAGCCAAGGTGCTCTCCGGGACGGCAAGCAGTTCTTC	CASSQGALRDGKQFF
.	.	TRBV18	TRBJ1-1	TGTGCCAGCTCAGGGCAGAACACTGAAGCTTTCTTT	CASSGQNTEAFF
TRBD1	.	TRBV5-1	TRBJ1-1	TGCGCCAGCAGCATAACAGGGGGCCGGACTGAAGCTTTCTTT	CASSITGGRTEAFF
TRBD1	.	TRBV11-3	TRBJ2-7	TGTGCCAGCAGCCCAGGGGGCGCAACCTACGAGCAGTACTTC	CASSPGGATYEQYF
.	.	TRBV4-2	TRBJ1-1	TGTGCCAGCAGCCCAGACCTGACAAGACCGAACACTGAAGCTTTCTTT	CASSPDLTRPNTEAFF
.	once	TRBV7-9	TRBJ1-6	TGTGCCAGCAGCTTAAGACAGTCCTATAATTCACCCCTCCACTTT	CASSLRQSYNSPLHF
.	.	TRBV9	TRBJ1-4	TGTGCCAGCAGCCCCTGGAGGAGAACTAATGAAAAACTGTTTTTT	CASSPWRRTNEKLFF
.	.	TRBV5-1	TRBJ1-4	TGCGCCAGTAGCGTACCTGACGGGGATGAAAAACTGTTTTTT	CASSVPDGDEKLFF
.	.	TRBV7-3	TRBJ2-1	TGTGCCAGCAGCTTAAATTTTGGTAACCCCTACAATGAGCAGTTCTTC	CASSLNFGNPYNEQFF
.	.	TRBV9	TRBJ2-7	TGTGCCAGCAGCGTAGGGGCGGTAGAGAGGGGCTACGAGCAGTACTTC	CASSVGAVERGYEQYF
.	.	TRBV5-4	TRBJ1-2	TGTGCCAGCAGCGCGGGTCCGGGCCGCGGGGGCGGCTACACCTTC	CASSAGPGRGGGYTF
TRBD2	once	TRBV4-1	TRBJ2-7	TGCGCCAGCAGCCCAATAGCGGGAGTCAGGGAGCAGTACTTC	CASSPIAGVREQYF
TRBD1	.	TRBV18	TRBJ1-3	TGTGCCAGCTCACCCGGGACAGGGGTGGGGAACACCATATATTTT	CASSPGTGVGNTIYF
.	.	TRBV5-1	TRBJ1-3	TGCGCCAGCAGCTTGGGGCAGCTCTCTGGAAACACCATATATTTT	CASSLGQLSGNTIYF
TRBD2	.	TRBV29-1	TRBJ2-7	TGCAGCGTTGGGTTGGTAGCGGGAGAGGGCGAGCAGTACTTC	CSVGLVAGEGEQYF
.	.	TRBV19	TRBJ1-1	TGTGCCAGTACTCCTCCCTTCGTGGTGGACACTGAAGCTTTCTTT	CASTPPFVVDTEAFF
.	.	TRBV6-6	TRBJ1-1	TGTGCCAGCAGTCTCCCCAGGGGTATGGACACTGAAGCTTTCTTT	CASSLPRGMDTEAFF
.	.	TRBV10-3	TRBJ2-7	TGTGCCATCCGCCACGGGGGTACGGACGAGCAGTACTTC	CAIRHGGTDEQYF
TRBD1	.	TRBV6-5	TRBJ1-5	TGTGCCAGCAGTCGGACCTCAGGGGGCCAGCAGCCCCAGCATTTT	CASSRTSGGQQPQHF
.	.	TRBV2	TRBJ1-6	TGTGCCAGCAGTGAGCGGCTTCGTGTGGGATCACCCCTCCACTTT	CASSERLRVGSPLHF